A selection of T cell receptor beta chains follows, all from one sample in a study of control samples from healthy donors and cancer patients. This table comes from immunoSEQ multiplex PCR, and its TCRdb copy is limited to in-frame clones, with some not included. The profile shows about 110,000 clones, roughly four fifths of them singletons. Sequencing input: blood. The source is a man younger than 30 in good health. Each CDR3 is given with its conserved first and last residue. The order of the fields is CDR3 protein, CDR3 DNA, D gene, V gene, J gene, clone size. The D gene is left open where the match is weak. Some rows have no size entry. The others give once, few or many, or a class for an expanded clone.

CASSYLPQGRGYEQYF,TGTGCCAGCAGTTATCTCCCGCAGGGAAGAGGCTACGAGCAGTACTTC,NA,TRBV6-2/TRBV6-3,TRBJ2-7,NA
CASSMVVRPYYEQYF,TGTGCCAGTAGTATGGTAGTACGTCCCTACTACGAGCAGTACTTC,NA,TRBV19,TRBJ2-7,NA
CASSYTGGYEQYF,TGTGCCAGCAGTTACACAGGAGGCTACGAGCAGTACTTC,NA,TRBV6-5,TRBJ2-7,NA
CASSSWASYEQYF,TGTGCCAGCAGCTCTTGGGCCTCCTACGAGCAGTACTTC,NA,TRBV7-9,TRBJ2-7,NA
CASSFPGLGVEQYF,TGTGCCAGCAGCTTCCCGGGCCTCGGGGTCGAGCAGTACTTC,NA,TRBV7-9,TRBJ2-7,NA
CASSAEQGPPAVFQCTQYF,TGTGCCAGCAGCGCCGAACAGGGACCGCCGGCTGTTTTTCAGTGTACGCAGTATTTT,NA,TRBV3-1/TRBV3-2,TRBJ2-3,NA
CASSPRGGTGGGAQYF,TGTGCCAGCAGCCCCCGAGGGGGCACAGGTGGGGGTGCGCAGTATTTT,TRBD1,TRBV11-2,TRBJ2-3,NA
CASSQAPVSSYNSPLHF,TGTGCCAGCAGCCAGGCACCAGTGAGCTCCTATAATTCACCCCTCCACTTT,NA,TRBV14,TRBJ1-6,NA
CASSPIGVYGTDTQYF,TGTGCCAGCAGCCCTATCGGGGTTTACGGCACAGATACGCAGTATTTT,NA,TRBV7-9,TRBJ2-3,NA
CASSPGGTRAFNTGELFF,TGTGCCAGTAGTCCAGGCGGGACACGGGCATTTAACACCGGGGAGCTGTTTTTT,NA,TRBV19,TRBJ2-2,NA
CATSEGGGRSYEQYF,TGTGCCACCAGTGAGGGCGGGGGCCGCTCCTACGAGCAGTACTTC,NA,TRBV24-1,TRBJ2-7,once
CARSRATEAFF,TGTGCCAGGAGCAGGGCCACTGAAGCTTTCTTT,NA,TRBV5-3,TRBJ1-1,NA
CASSDDGRGTDTQYF,TGTGCCAGTAGTGACGACGGTCGCGGCACAGATACGCAGTATTTT,NA,TRBV19,TRBJ2-3,NA
CASNDRGFYGYTF,TGTGCCAGTAACGACAGGGGCTTCTATGGCTACACCTTC,TRBD1,TRBV19,TRBJ1-2,NA
CASSLDLGGLGYGYTF,TGTGCCAGCAGCTTAGATCTGGGGGGGCTAGGCTATGGCTACACCTTC,NA,TRBV11-2,TRBJ1-2,NA
CASSYSAGGGEAFF,TGTGCCAGCAGTTACTCGGCGGGTGGGGGGGAAGCTTTCTTT,NA,TRBV6-5,TRBJ1-1,NA
CASSSGTGLNWDYGYTF,TGCGCCAGCAGCTCGGGGACAGGGCTAAATTGGGACTATGGCTACACCTTC,TRBD1,TRBV5-1,TRBJ1-2,few
CASRRVAANNNEQFF,TGTGCCAGCAGAAGGGTAGCTGCAAATAACAATGAGCAGTTCTTC,NA,TRBV28,TRBJ2-1,NA
CASSLDGTTSGNTIYF,TGTGCCAGCAGCTTGGACGGCACAACCTCTGGAAACACCATATATTTT,NA,TRBV7-2,TRBJ1-3,many
CASSLGRSNQPQHF,TGTGCCAGCAGCTTAGGCCGGAGCAATCAGCCCCAGCATTTT,NA,TRBV7-2,TRBJ1-5,NA
CASSFKGRAFF,TGTGCCAGCAGTTTTAAGGGGAGAGCTTTCTTT,NA,TRBV12-3/TRBV12-4,TRBJ1-1,NA
CATSNWMGGYTF,TGTGCCACCAGCAATTGGATGGGGGGCTACACCTTC,NA,TRBV15,TRBJ1-2,NA
CASRQAFYEQYF,TGTGCCAGCAGACAAGCATTCTACGAGCAGTACTTC,NA,TRBV7-3,TRBJ2-7,NA
CASSTSRGGRDIQYF,TGTGCCAGCAGTACCTCTCGGGGAGGTAGGGACATTCAGTACTTC,NA,TRBV6-2/TRBV6-3,TRBJ2-4,NA
CAHKEASGGAGEQFF,TGTGCCCACAAAGAAGCTAGCGGGGGGGCGGGTGAGCAGTTCTTC,TRBD2,TRBV6-5,TRBJ2-1,NA
CASSLGTSFNEQFF,TGTGCCAGCAGCTTAGGGACTAGCTTCAATGAGCAGTTCTTC,TRBD2,TRBV7-9,TRBJ2-1,NA
CASSFGTGYSPLHF,TGTGCCAGCAGCTTCGGGACAGGATATTCACCCCTCCACTTT,TRBD1,TRBV7-2,TRBJ1-6,NA
CASSQEWQGGFSPLHF,TGTGCCAGCAGCCAAGAATGGCAGGGAGGATTCTCACCCCTCCACTTT,NA,TRBV14,TRBJ1-6,once
CASSYDRIGKLFF,TGTGCCAGCAGTTACGACCGAATCGGGAAACTGTTTTTT,NA,TRBV6-2/TRBV6-3,TRBJ1-4,NA
CASSYAGNAANSGNTIYF,TGTGCCAGCAGTTATGCCGGTAACGCCGCGAACTCTGGAAACACCATATATTTT,NA,TRBV6-2/TRBV6-3,TRBJ1-3,NA
CASSYHNSYNEQFF,TGTGCCAGCAGTTACCACAACTCCTACAATGAGCAGTTCTTC,NA,TRBV6-2/TRBV6-3,TRBJ2-1,NA
CAWSVRGPYEQYF,TGTGCCTGGAGTGTACGAGGGCCGTACGAGCAGTACTTC,NA,TRBV30,TRBJ2-7,NA
CASRRASYGYTF,TGTGCCAGCAGGCGGGCAAGCTATGGCTACACCTTC,NA,TRBV2,TRBJ1-2,NA
CASGPQGTEAFF,TGTGCCAGCGGTCCCCAGGGCACTGAAGCTTTCTTT,NA,TRBV6-6,TRBJ1-1,NA
CASSQVIETGRDTEAFF,TGCGCCAGCAGCCAAGTAATTGAGACAGGGAGAGACACTGAAGCTTTCTTT,TRBD1,TRBV4-1,TRBJ1-1,once
CASSLSSGGFYEQYF,TGTGCCAGCAGTCTCTCTAGCGGGGGTTTCTACGAGCAGTACTTC,TRBD2,TRBV6-2/TRBV6-3,TRBJ2-7,few